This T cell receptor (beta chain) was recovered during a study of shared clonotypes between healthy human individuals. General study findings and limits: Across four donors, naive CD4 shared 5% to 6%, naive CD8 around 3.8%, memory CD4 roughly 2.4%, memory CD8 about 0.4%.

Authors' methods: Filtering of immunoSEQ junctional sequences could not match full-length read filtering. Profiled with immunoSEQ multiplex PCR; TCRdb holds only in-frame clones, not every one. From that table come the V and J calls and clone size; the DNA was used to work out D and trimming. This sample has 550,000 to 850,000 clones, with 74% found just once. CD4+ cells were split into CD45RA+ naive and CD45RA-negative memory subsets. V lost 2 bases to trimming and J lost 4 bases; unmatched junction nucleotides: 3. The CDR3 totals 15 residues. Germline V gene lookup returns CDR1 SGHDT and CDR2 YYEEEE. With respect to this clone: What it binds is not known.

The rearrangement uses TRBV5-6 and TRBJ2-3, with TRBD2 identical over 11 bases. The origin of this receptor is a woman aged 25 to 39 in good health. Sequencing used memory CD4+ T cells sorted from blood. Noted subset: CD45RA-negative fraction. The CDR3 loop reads CASSFRLAGPDTQYF. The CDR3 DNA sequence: TGTGCCAGCAGCTTCCGACTAGCGGGACCAGATACGCAGTATTTT.